These 18 T cell receptor beta chains were sequenced from one sample in a study of alternative splicing in chronic myeloid leukemia remission. Time point meaning: chronic-phase CML before TKI therapy (screening/day 1). Each library started from roughly 1 ug total RNA with poly-A enrichment. TCRdb re-called the bulk RNA-seq reads; every CDR3 protein appears as one record, without DNA. This sample has fewer than 150 distinct CDR3 sequences, with about 96% found just once. This specimen consisted of PBMCs or total blood leukocytes (not recorded which), obtained at diagnosis. These receptors were taken from an adult with chronic myeloid leukemia.

The V and J genes are TRBV10-2 and TRBJ2-2; TCRdb names TRBD2, which stays unverified in the absence of DNA. The CDR3 extends over 15 amino acids. Germline CDR1 WSHSY, CDR2 SAAADI. CDR3 loop: CASSESTSGWGELFF.

The J gene is TRBJ2-3, the V gene TRBV5-1; TCRdb's D call of TRBD2 is untestable without DNA. This CDR3 spans 15 amino acids. CDR1 and CDR2 (germline): SGHRS, YFSETQ. The CDR3 sequence is CASSSRPEGTDTQYF.

The gene calls are TRBV28 and TRBJ2-1; no DNA is available, so the TRBD2 call from TCRdb remains unchecked. Germline assignment: CDR1 MDHEN and CDR2 SYDVKM. The CDR3 is made up of 14 amino acids. This CDR3 is CASSLTGAVNEQFF.

The genes are TRBV4-3 and TRBJ2-1. Germline CDR1 LGHNA, CDR2 YSLEER. This CDR3 comprises 12 residues. The CDR3 here is CASSQVSNEQFF.

The genes are TRBV3-1 and TRBJ1-1. The CDR3 sequence is 13 residues long. Germline CDR1 reads LGHDT; CDR2 reads YNNKEL (reference sequence). The CDR3 is CASIRSPGGEAFF.

The V gene is TRBV7-9, the J gene TRBJ1-2. The CDR3 sequence is 12 residues long. CDR1 is SEHNR, CDR2 FQNEAQ, per germline (reference sequence). CDR3 in amino acids: CASSRANYGYTF.

The chain links TRBV30 to TRBJ1-2. This CDR3 region has 16 residues. Germline V gene data show CDR1 as GTSNPN and CDR2 as SVGIG (reference sequence). CDR3 protein: CAWSALTRGQGISYTF.

The CDR3 spells CASSMGAGNQPQHF. The rearrangement joins TRBV19 to TRBJ1-5. CDR3 size: 14 residues. Germline V CDR1 and CDR2: LNHDA, SQIVND (reference sequence).

The chain joins TRBV3-1 to TRBJ2-1; TCRdb returns TRBD2, unconfirmable since there is no DNA. Germline assignment: CDR1 LGHDT and CDR2 YNNKEL (reference sequence). There are 17 residues in the CDR3. This CDR3 is CASSLLLLAGGSNEQFF.

The gene calls are TRBV6-6 and TRBJ2-7; TCRdb selects TRBD1, and the lack of DNA leaves this call unchecked. The CDR3 loop spans 15 amino acids. CDR1 is MNHNY and CDR2 is SVGAGI in the germline V gene (reference sequence). CDR3: CASRLGQGPTYEQYF.

The chain joins TRBV20-1 to TRBJ1-3. The germline gives CDR1 DFQATT, CDR2 SNEGSKA (reference sequence). The CDR3 runs to 17 residues. The CDR3 protein is CSASGQGGRTSGNTIYF.

The chain carries TRBV29-1 and TRBJ1-2. Germline V CDR1 and CDR2: SQVTM, ANQGSEA. This CDR3 has 13 residues. CDR3 region: CSGAQRANYGYTF.

In its sample, this clonotype was seen once. The chain joins TRBV30 to TRBJ1-1. Germline V gene sequence: CDR1 GTSNPN, CDR2 SVGIG (reference sequence). This CDR3 is 11 amino acids long. This CDR3 reads CAWSRGTEAFF.

The sample holds one count of this clonotype. The gene calls are TRBV7-2 and TRBJ1-2. The CDR3 sequence is 15 residues long. Per the germline V gene, CDR1 is SGHTA and CDR2 is FQGNSA. The CDR3 is CASSSGTAPFQGYTF.

The V call is TRBV12-5, the J call TRBJ1-1. Germline loops: CDR1 LGHNT, CDR2 FRNRAP. The CDR3 has 12 residues. The chain's CDR3 is CASGPSGAEAFF. Drawing the rest from reference TRBV12-5 and TRBJ1-1, the complete variable domain is DARVTQTPRHKVTEMGQEVTMRCQPILGHNTVFWYRQTMMQGLELLAYFRNRAPLDDSGMPKDRFSAEMPDATLATLKIQPSEPRDSAVYFCASGPSGAEAFFGQGTRLTVV.

The J gene is TRBJ2-7, the V gene TRBV20-1. CDR3 length equals 12 residues. CDR1 DFQATT and CDR2 SNEGSKA come from the germline V gene (reference sequence). The CDR3 protein is CSARKDTYEQYF.

The chain employs TRBV6-2 or TRBV6-3 and TRBJ2-1; the D call of TRBD2 rests on TCRdb alone, since no DNA is present to check it. Germline CDR1 is MNHEY and CDR2 is SVGEGT. The CDR3 is made up of 16 amino acids. This CDR3 reads CASSYNDRESYNEQFF.

The chain is built from TRBV14 and TRBJ1-2. The CDR3 runs to 14 residues. From germline, CDR1 is SGHDN and CDR2 FVKESK. CDR3 protein: CASSPLEEMNGYTF.